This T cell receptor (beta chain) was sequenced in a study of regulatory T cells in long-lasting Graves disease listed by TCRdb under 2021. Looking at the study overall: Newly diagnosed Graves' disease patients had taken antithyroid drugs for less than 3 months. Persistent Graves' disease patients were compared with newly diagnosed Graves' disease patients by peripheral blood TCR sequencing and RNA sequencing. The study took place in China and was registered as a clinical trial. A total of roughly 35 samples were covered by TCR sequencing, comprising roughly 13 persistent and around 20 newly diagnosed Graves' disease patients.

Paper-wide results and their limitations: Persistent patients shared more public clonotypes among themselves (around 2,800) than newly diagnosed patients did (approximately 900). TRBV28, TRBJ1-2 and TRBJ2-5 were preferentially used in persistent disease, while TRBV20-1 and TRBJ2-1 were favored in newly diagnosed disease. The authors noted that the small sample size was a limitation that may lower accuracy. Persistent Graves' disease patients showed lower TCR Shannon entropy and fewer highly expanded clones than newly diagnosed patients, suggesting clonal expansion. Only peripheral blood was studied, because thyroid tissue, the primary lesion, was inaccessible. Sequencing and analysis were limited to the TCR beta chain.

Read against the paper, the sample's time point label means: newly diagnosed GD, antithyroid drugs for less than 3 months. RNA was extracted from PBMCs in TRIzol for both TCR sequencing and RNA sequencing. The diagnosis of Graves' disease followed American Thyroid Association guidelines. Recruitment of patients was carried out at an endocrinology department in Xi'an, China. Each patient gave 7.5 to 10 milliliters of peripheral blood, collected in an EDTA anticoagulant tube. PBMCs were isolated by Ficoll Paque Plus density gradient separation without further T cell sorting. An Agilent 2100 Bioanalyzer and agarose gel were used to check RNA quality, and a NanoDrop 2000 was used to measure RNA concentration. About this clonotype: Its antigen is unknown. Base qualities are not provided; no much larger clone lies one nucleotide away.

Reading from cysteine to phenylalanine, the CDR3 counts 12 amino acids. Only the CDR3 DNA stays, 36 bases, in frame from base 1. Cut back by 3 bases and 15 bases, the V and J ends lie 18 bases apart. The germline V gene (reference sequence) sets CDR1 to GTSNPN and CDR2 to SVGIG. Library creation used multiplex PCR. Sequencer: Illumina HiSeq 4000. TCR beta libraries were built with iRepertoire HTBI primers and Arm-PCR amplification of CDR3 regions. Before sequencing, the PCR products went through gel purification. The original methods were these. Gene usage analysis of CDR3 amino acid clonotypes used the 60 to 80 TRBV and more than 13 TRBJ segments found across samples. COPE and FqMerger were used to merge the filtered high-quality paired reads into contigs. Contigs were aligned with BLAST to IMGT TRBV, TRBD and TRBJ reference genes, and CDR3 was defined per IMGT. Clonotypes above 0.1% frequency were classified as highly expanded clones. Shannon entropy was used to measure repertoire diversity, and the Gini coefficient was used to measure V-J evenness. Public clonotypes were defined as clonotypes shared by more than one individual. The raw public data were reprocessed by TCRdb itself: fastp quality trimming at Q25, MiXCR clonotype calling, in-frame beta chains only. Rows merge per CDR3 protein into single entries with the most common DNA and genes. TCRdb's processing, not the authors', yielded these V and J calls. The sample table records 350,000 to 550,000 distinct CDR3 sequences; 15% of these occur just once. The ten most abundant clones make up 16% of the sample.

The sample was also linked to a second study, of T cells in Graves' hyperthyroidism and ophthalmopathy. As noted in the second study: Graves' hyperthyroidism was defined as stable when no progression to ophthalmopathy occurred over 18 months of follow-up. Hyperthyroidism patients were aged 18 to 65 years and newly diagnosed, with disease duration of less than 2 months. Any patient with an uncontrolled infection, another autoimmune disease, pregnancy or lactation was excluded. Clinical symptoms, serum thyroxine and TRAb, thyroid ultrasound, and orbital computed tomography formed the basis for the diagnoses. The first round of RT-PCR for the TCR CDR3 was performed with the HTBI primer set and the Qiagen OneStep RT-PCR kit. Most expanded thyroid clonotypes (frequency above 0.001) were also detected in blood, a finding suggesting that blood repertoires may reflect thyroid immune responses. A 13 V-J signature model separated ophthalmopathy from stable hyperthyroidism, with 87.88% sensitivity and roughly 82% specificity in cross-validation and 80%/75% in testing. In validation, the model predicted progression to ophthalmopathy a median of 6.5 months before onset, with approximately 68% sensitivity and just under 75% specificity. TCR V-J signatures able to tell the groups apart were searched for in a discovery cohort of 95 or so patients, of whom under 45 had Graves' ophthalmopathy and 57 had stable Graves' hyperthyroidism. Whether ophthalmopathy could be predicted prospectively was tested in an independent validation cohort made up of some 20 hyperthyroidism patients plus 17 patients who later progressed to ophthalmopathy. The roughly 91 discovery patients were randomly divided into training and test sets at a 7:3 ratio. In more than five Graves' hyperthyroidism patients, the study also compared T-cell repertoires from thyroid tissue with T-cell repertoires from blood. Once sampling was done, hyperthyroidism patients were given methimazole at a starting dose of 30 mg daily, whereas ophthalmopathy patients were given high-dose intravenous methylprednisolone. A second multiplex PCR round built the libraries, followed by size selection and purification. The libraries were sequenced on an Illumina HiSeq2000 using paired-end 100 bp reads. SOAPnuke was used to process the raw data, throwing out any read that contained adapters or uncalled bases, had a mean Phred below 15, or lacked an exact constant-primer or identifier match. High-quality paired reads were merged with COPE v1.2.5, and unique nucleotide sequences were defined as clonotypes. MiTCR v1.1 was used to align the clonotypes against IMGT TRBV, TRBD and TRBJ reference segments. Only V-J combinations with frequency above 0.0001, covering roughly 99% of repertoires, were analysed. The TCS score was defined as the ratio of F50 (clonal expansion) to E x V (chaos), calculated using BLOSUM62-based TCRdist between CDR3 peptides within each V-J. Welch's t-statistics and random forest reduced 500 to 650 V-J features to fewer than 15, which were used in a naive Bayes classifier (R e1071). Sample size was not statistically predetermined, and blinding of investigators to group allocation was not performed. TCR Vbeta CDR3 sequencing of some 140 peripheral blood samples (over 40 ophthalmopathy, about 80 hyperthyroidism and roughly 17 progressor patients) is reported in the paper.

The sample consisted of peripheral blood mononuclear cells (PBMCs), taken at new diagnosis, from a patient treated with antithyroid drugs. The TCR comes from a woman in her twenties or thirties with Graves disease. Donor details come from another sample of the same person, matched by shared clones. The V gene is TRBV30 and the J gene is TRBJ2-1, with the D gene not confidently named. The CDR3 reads CAWRPSHGAGFF. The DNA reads TGTGCCTGGAGGCCCTCCCATGGAGCAGGGTTCTTC.